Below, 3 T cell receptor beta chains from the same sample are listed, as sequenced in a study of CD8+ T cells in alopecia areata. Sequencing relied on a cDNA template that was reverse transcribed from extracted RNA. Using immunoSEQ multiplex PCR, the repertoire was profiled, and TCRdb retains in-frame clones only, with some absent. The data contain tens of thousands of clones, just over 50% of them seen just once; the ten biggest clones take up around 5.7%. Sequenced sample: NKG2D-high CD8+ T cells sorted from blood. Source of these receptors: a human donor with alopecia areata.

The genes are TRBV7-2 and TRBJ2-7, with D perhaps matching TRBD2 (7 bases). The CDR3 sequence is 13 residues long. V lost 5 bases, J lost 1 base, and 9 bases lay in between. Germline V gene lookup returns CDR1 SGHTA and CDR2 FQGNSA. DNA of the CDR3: TGTGCCAGCAGCAGGGGGGGATCCTACGAGCAGTACTTC. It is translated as CASSRGGSYEQYF. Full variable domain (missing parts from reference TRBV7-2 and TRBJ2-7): GAGVSQSPSNKVTEKGKDVELRCDPISGHTALYWYRQSLGQGLEFLIYFQGNSAPDKSGLPSDRFSAERTGGSVSTLTIQRTQQEDSAVYLCASSRGGSYEQYFGPGTRLTVT.

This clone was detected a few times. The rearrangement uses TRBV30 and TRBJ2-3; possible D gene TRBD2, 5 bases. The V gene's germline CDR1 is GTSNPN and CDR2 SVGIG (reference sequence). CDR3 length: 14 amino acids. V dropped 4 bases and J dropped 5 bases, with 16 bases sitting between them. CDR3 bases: TGTGCCTGGAATGGTGGACTGGGGTTAGATACGCAGTATTTT. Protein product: CAWNGGLGLDTQYF.

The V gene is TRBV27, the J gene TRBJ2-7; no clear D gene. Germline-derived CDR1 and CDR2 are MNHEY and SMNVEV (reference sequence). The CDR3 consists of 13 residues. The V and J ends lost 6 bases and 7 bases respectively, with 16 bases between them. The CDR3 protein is CASRAQTLSEQYF. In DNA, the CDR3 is TGTGCCAGCAGGGCGCAGACCCTATCGGAGCAGTACTTC.